This T cell receptor (beta chain) was documented in a study of beta chain features in type 1 diabetes. As for the study in general: Healthy donors and patients showed comparable age, gender and cell yields.

The entirety of the isolated RNA underwent reverse transcription, so expressed TCRB transcripts were sequenced. The data were produced by immunoSEQ multiplex PCR, yet TCRdb's version contains in-frame clones alone and is incomplete. The top ten hold over 0.01% of the sample, which has roughly 240,000 clones, 20% to 25% seen once. Purity of each sorted population was above 95%. Whole-study results and caveats: Among type 1 diabetes patients, VDJ junctions had fewer insertions and more deletions. All four CD4+ subsets of Type 1 diabetes patients contained TCRB CDR3s that were moderately but significantly shorter.

In regard to this clone: The antigen is undetermined.

The TCR comes from a woman aged 25-40 years with type 1 diabetes. Source material: naive CD4+ T cells from blood.

The CDR3 loop reads CASSIAGSLGEQFF. CDR3 DNA: TGCGCCAGCTCGATAGCGGGATCTTTGGGGGAGCAGTTCTTC. The genes are TRBV4-1 and TRBJ2-1, with TRBD2 matching 8 bases. The junction had 13 bases not matched to a gene; V was cut back by 8 bases and J by 10 bases. Germline V CDR1 and CDR2: MGHRA, YSYEKL. CDR3 length: 14 residues.